The entry below describes one T cell receptor (beta chain). TCRdb reanalysed the 5' RACE reads using MiXCR and keeps one entry per CDR3 protein. This sample yields 55,000 to 65,000 distinct CDR3 sequences, of which more than 8.5% are seen a single time; around 8.3% belongs to the top ten. This record comes from a study of early T cells in non-severe SARS-CoV-2 infection. The germline V gene encodes CDR1 KGHSH and CDR2 LQKENI. V was cut by 5 bases and J by 11 bases, with 16 bases left in between. There are 13 residues in the CDR3. The TCR sequence derives from an adult who was a healthcare worker with PCR-confirmed SARS-CoV-2 infection or an uninfected control (not recorded which). The sequenced sample consisted of whole blood. The chain recombines TRBV18 with TRBJ1-3, with unresolved D. Written as DNA, the CDR3 is TGTGCCAGCTCAACGGAGCACTTTGGATCCATATATTTT. Protein: CASSTEHFGSIYF.